This T cell receptor beta chain was retrieved from a study of identifying expanded T cells in peripheral blood. Germline assignment: CDR1 SGHVS and CDR2 FQNEAQ. With 1 base removed from V and 3 bases from J, the gap between germline ends came to 10 bases. The CDR3 totals 16 residues. The method was immunoSEQ multiplex PCR; TCRdb's version includes in-frame clones alone and lacks a portion of them. The table lists 85,000 to 100,000 clones, roughly 88% of them singletons. The sequence was collected from a person between 18 and 70 years old in good health. J is TRBJ2-6 and V is TRBV7-8, with D unresolved. The specimen was blood. Here the CDR3 reads CASSLVDVSGANVLTF. The CDR3, as DNA: TGTGCCAGCAGCTTAGTTGACGTTAGTGGGGCCAACGTCCTGACTTTC.